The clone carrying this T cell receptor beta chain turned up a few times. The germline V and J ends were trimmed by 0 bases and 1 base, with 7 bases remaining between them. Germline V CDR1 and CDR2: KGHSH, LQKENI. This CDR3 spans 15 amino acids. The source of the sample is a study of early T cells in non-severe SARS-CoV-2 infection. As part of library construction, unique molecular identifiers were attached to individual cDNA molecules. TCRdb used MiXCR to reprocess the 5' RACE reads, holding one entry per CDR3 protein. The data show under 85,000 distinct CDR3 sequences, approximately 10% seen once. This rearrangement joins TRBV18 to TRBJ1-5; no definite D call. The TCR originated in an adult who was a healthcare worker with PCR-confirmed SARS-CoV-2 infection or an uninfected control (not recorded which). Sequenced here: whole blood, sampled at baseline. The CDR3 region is CASSPPGSSNQPQHF. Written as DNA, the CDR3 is TGTGCCAGCTCACCACCGGGCAGCAGCAATCAGCCCCAGCATTTT. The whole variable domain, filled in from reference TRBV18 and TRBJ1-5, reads NAGVMQNPRHLVRRRGQEARLRCSPMKGHSHVYWYRQLPEEGLKFMVYLQKENIIDESGMPKERFSAEFPKEGPSILRIQQVVRGDSAAYFCASSPPGSSNQPQHFGDGTRLSIL.